One sample yielded the 14 T cell receptor beta chains listed below, sequenced in a study of T cell responses to AZD1222 COVID-19 vaccine. TCRdb's table, derived via immunoSEQ multiplex PCR, lists solely in-frame clones and lacks some. The repertoire has about 150,000 clones, roughly 90% of them found once; the top ten carry about 5%. The starting material was peripheral blood, obtained on day 0 of MenACWY control vaccination. The origin of the receptors is an adult in good health.

The rearrangement links TRBV3-1 (or the pseudogene TRBV3-2) to TRBJ1-1, with unresolved D. The CDR3 contains 13 residues. From germline, CDR1 is LGHDT and CDR2 YNNKEL (reference sequence). Trimming stripped 1 base from V and 1 base from J, with 4 bases between. The DNA for the CDR3 is TGTGCCAGCAGCCAAGTCCAGAACACTGAAGCTTTCTTT. Protein sequence: CASSQVQNTEAFF.

The chain couples TRBV5-1 to TRBJ2-3; the D gene is possibly TRBD1 (6 bases). Trimming took off 4 bases at V and 4 bases at J, with 16 bases between the two ends. CDR1 and CDR2 from the germline V gene are SGHRS and YFSETQ. This CDR3 is built from 15 residues. CDR3 DNA sequence: TGCGCCAGCAGCCCCAGGGAAGGGGGTTCAGATACGCAGTATTTT. This codes for CASSPREGGSDTQYF.

The rearrangement uses TRBV20-1 and TRBJ1-6, with 9 bases that match TRBD1. Germline values: CDR1 DFQATT, CDR2 SNEGSKA (reference sequence). V lost 5 bases and J lost 17; bases outside the gene matches: 4. This CDR3 region has 10 residues. Here the CDR3 reads CSASGTGFHF. The CDR3 DNA reads TGCAGTGCTTCCGGGACAGGGTTCCACTTT.

DNA of the CDR3: TGTGCCAGCAGCCAAGACCTCATGGGCTTGGGGGTTGAGCAGTTCTTC. It yields the protein CASSQDLMGLGVEQFF. This chain links TRBV3-1 (or the pseudogene TRBV3-2) with TRBJ2-1; D might be TRBD1 or TRBD2, each matching 5 bases. V was cut by 0 bases and J by 9 bases, with 18 bases left in between. The CDR3 loop spans 16 amino acids. From germline, CDR1 is LGHDT and CDR2 YNNKEL (reference sequence).

This rearrangement joins TRBV5-1 to TRBJ2-1; 11 bases are shared with TRBD2. Germline values: CDR1 SGHRS, CDR2 YFSETQ. CDR3 length: 15 amino acids. The V segment lost 4 bases and the J segment 5 bases; nucleotides outside the gene matches: 5. The CDR3 DNA is TGCGCCAGCAGCCTTAGCGGGAGGGAAAACAATGAGCAGTTCTTC. Translated, it gives CASSLSGRENNEQFF. Full variable domain (outside the CDR3, taken from reference TRBV5-1 and TRBJ2-1): KAGVTQTPRYLIKTRGQQVTLSCSPISGHRSVSWYQQTPGQGLQFLFEYFSETQRNKGNFPGRFSGRQFSNSRSEMNVSTLELGDSALYLCASSLSGRENNEQFFGPGTRLTVL.

V and J are TRBV6-2 or TRBV6-3 and TRBJ1-2; the D gene is possibly TRBD1 (5 bases). The germline gives CDR1 MNHEY, CDR2 SVGEGT. The CDR3 extends over 16 amino acids. V dropped 2 bases and J dropped 8 bases, with 21 bases sitting between them. CDR3 region: CASSYSPGIGEGGYTF. The DNA for the CDR3 is TGTGCCAGCAGTTACAGTCCAGGGATTGGTGAAGGCGGCTACACCTTC.

The V and J genes are TRBV3-1 (or the pseudogene TRBV3-2) and TRBJ2-1; D gene ambiguous. CDR1 and CDR2 (germline): LGHDT, YNNKEL (reference sequence). The V gene lost 0 bases and the J gene lost 8 bases, with 11 bases spanning the gap. The CDR3 covers 14 residues. The CDR3 region has the DNA TGTGCCAGCAGCCAAGATCCGGCTAGTTATGAGCAGTTCTTC. This encodes CASSQDPASYEQFF.

V usage is TRBV5-5 and J usage is TRBJ1-1; TRBD1 matches at 12 bases. The CDR3 covers 15 residues. V shed 3 bases and J 5 bases; nucleotides not matched to a gene: 5. Germline V gene sequence: CDR1 SGHKS, CDR2 YYEKEE (reference sequence). In DNA, the CDR3 is TGTGCCAGCAGCTCCGGGACAGGGGGCTGGACTGAAGCTTTCTTT. It is translated as CASSSGTGGWTEAFF.

The CDR3: CASRLGISAGDNEQFF. The CDR3 coding sequence is TGTGCCAGCAGGCTGGGCATCAGCGCCGGGGACAATGAGCAGTTCTTC. The chain carries TRBV4-2 and TRBJ2-1; D perhaps matches TRBD2 (5 bases). This CDR3 comprises 16 residues. Germline V gene sequence: CDR1 LGHNA, CDR2 YNFKEQ. V was pared by 6 bases and J by 5 bases, with 20 bases between.

The chain carries TRBV7-2 and TRBJ1-2; D remains unclear. The germline V gene encodes CDR1 SGHTA and CDR2 FQGNSA. The ends were cut back, 1 base at V and 4 bases at J, with 7 bases in the middle. This CDR3 spans 13 amino acids. The CDR3 DNA is TGTGCCAGCAGCTTAGAAGCTTTCTATGGCTACACCTTC. Residues: CASSLEAFYGYTF. Full variable domain (outside the CDR3, taken from reference TRBV7-2 and TRBJ1-2): GAGVSQSPSNKVTEKGKDVELRCDPISGHTALYWYRQSLGQGLEFLIYFQGNSAPDKSGLPSDRFSAERTGGSVSTLTIQRTQQEDSAVYLCASSLEAFYGYTFGSGTRLTVV.

The V and J genes are TRBV28 and TRBJ1-2, with TRBD1 matching 10 bases. The CDR3 is made up of 15 amino acids. V lost 4 bases and J lost 6; bases outside the gene matches: 8. Germline assignment: CDR1 MDHEN and CDR2 SYDVKM. CDR3 coding DNA: TGTGCCAGCAGTTACCCGATGGGACAGGGGAATGGCTACACCTTC. Its translation is CASSYPMGQGNGYTF.

This rearrangement joins TRBV5-1 to TRBJ1-2; 9 positions match TRBD1. The CDR3 runs 17 residues. The germline V gene encodes CDR1 SGHRS and CDR2 YFSETQ. J lost 6 bases, V lost 0 bases, and 12 bases had no gene match. The CDR3 loop reads CASSLGTGDPQGDGYTF. The CDR3 bases are TGCGCCAGCAGCTTGGGGACAGGGGACCCCCAAGGGGATGGCTACACCTTC. Based on the CDR3 plus reference TRBV5-1 and TRBJ1-2, the full variable domain is KAGVTQTPRYLIKTRGQQVTLSCSPISGHRSVSWYQQTPGQGLQFLFEYFSETQRNKGNFPGRFSGRQFSNSRSEMNVSTLELGDSALYLCASSLGTGDPQGDGYTFGSGTRLTVV.

V and J are TRBV5-5 and TRBJ1-4; 9 bases are shared with TRBD1. The junction had 10 bases not matched to a gene; V was cut back by 3 bases and J by 7 bases. This CDR3 is built from 16 residues. In germline, CDR1 is SGHKS, CDR2 YYEKEE (reference sequence). Here the CDR3 reads CASSSPGQGRAEKLFF. CDR3 nucleotide sequence: TGTGCCAGCAGCTCCCCGGGACAGGGTAGGGCTGAAAAACTGTTTTTT.

The chain is built from TRBV13 and TRBJ1-2; 7 bases match TRBD1. V dropped 0 bases and J dropped 8; count of bases not matched to a gene: 12. Germline V gene lookup returns CDR1 PRHDT and CDR2 FYEKMQ (reference sequence). This CDR3 spans 16 amino acids. CDR3 amino acids: CASSLGTGITRLGYTF. CDR3 nucleotides: TGTGCCAGCAGCTTAGGGACAGGGATTACCCGTTTGGGCTACACCTTC.